This is a list of T cell receptor beta chains from one sample in a study of tumor-infiltrating lymphocytes in primary liver carcinoma. TCRdb reanalysed the multiplex PCR reads using MiXCR and keeps one entry per CDR3 protein. Here the sample spans around 78,000 distinct CDR3 sequences, 71% being singletons. Input material: liver tumor tissue from sampling region 4. The receptors originated from a woman aged 60 to 75 with primary liver carcinoma and hepatitis B virus infection. The CDR3 runs from the conserved cysteine through the conserved F or W. Each record gives: clone size, J gene, D gene, V gene, CDR3 protein, CDR3 DNA. The D gene is left open where the match is weak. A row's size may be missing; if present it is once, few, many or a size class.

medium-sized | TRBJ2-7 | NA | TRBV6-1 | CATQKTYEQYF | TGTGCCACCCAGAAGACCTACGAGCAGTACTTC
many | TRBJ1-5 | NA | TRBV6-5 | CASSQIGWQPQHF | TGTGCCAGTTCTCAAATTGGGTGGCAGCCCCAGCATTTT
NA | TRBJ2-7 | NA | TRBV4-1 | CVSNQDTETRLYEQYF | TGCGTCAGTAACCAAGATACGGAGACAAGACTTTACGAGCAGTACTTC
NA | TRBJ1-1 | TRBD1 | TRBV6-5 | CARTRGVLEVGEAFF | TGTGCCAGGACCAGGGGGGTGCTCGAGGTGGGAGAAGCTTTCTTT
NA | TRBJ2-7 | NA | TRBV5-6 | CASGSIQNLSYEQYF | TGTGCCAGCGGCTCGATCCAGAATTTATCCTACGAGCAGTACTTC
NA | TRBJ2-3 | NA | TRBV4-2 | CASGQGGLAEGTQYF | TGTGCCAGCGGCCAAGGGGGACTGGCCGAGGGTACGCAGTATTTT
once | TRBJ2-5 | NA | TRBV6-6 | CASSYSRIGGETQYF | TGTGCCAGTAGTTACTCGCGGATAGGGGGAGAGACCCAGTACTTC
NA | TRBJ2-4 | NA | TRBV28 | CASSPHGVAKNIQCF | TGTGCCAGCAGTCCCCACGGGGTGGCTAAAAACATTCAGTGCTTC
once | TRBJ2-7 | NA | TRBV11-2 | CTSSFQTLQGGQYF | TGTACCAGCAGCTTTCAGACACTCCAGGGCGGGCAGTACTTC
many | TRBJ2-1 | TRBD1 | TRBV28 | CASSSQPGQGRHEQFF | TGTGCCAGCAGTTCCCAACCGGGACAGGGTAGACATGAGCAGTTCTTC
many | TRBJ2-3 | TRBD2 | TRBV4-1 | CASSQGLAGTDTQYF | TGCGCCAGCAGCCAGGGACTAGCGGGCACAGATACGCAGTATTTT
NA | TRBJ2-1 | TRBD2 | TRBV12-3/TRBV12-4 | CVSSYLGTSGRNEQSF | TGTGTCAGCAGTTACCTTGGGACTAGCGGCAGGAATGAGCAGTCCTTC
NA | TRBJ2-3 | NA | TRBV11-2 | CACSLVGSTDTQYF | TGTGCCTGCAGCTTAGTGGGGAGCACAGATACACAGTATTTT
NA | TRBJ2-3 | NA | TRBV12-3/TRBV12-4 | CASSRGQISSDMQYF | TGTGCCAGCAGCCGCGGACAGATTAGCTCAGATATGCAGTATTTT
many | TRBJ2-1 | TRBD2 | TRBV13 | CASSPRDYNNEQFF | TGTGCCAGCAGCCCCCGGGACTACAACAATGAGCAGTTCTTC
NA | TRBJ1-4 | NA | TRBV6-6 | CASSYNETEELFF | TGTGCCAGTAGTTACAATGAGACAGAGGAACTGTTTTTT
NA | TRBJ2-1 | NA | TRBV5-4 | CASSWGTQILYNEQFF | TGTGCCAGCAGCTGGGGGACCCAAATCCTCTACAATGAGCAGTTCTTC
NA | TRBJ2-3 | NA | TRBV29-1 | CSVEALSVANTQYF | TGCAGCGTTGAGGCTCTGAGTGTCGCAAATACGCAGTATTTT
once | TRBJ2-1 | TRBD1 | TRBV4-2 | CASGQTETGYNEQFF | TGTGCCAGCGGCCAAACCGAGACAGGGTACAACGAGCAGTTCTTC
NA | TRBJ2-1 | NA | TRBV11-3 | CVSSSGQGERAGYNEQFF | TGTGTCAGCAGCTCAGGTCAAGGCGAGAGGGCCGGCTACAATGAGCAGTTCTTC
NA | TRBJ1-1 | NA | TRBV5-1 | CASGPGQIRNTEAFF | TGTGCCAGCGGCCCAGGACAGATTCGGAACACTGAAGCTTTCTTT
NA | TRBJ1-5 | NA | TRBV6-6 | CASSHGSGVRQSQHF | TGTGCCAGCAGTCACGGCTCAGGGGTCAGGCAGTCCCAGCATTTT
few | TRBJ2-5 | TRBD2 | TRBV2 | CASGRRLAGFQETQYF | TGTGCCAGCGGGCGGAGACTAGCGGGTTTCCAAGAGACCCAGTACTTC
medium-sized | TRBJ1-2 | NA | TRBV11-1 | CASSLMDSIYGYTF | TGTGCCAGCAGCCTTATGGACAGCATCTATGGCTACACCTTC
NA | TRBJ1-1 | NA | TRBV6-1 | CAGRTGTRLGTEASF | TGTGCCGGCAGGACCGGGACAAGGTTGGGCACTGAAGCTTCCTTT
NA | TRBJ2-2 | TRBD1 | TRBV6-5 | CASSIYRGLIGELFF | TGTGCCAGCAGTATCTACAGGGGGCTCATCGGGGAGCTGTTTTTT
NA | TRBJ2-2 | TRBD2 | TRBV11-2 | CACSLGTGLVTGELFF | TGTGCCTGCAGCTTAGGAACAGGACTAGTTACCGGGGAGCTGTTTTTT
NA | TRBJ1-3 | NA | TRBV4-2 | CAGSLGESHGNIIYF | TGTGCCGGCAGCCTGGGGGAATCGCATGGAAACATCATATATTTT
NA | TRBJ2-1 | NA | TRBV28 | CASSPNAASYNEQFF | TGTGCCAGCAGTCCAAACGCCGCCTCCTACAATGAGCAGTTCTTC
NA | TRBJ2-1 | TRBD1 | TRBV29-1 | CSATRGRGRNEQFF | TGCAGCGCCACAAGGGGCAGGGGGCGGAATGAGCAGTTCTTC
NA | TRBJ2-7 | NA | TRBV11-2 | CVNSCGERTSGSEQYF | TGCGTCAACAGCTGCGGCGAGAGGACCTCGGGAAGCGAGCAGTACTTC
NA | TRBJ2-3 | TRBD1 | TRBV11-2 | CANNLDREIDTQYF | TGTGCCAACAACTTAGACAGGGAGATCGATACACAGTATTTT
NA | TRBJ2-6 | NA | TRBV11-3 | CASGRSGYRPNVLTF | TGTGCCAGCGGCCGGTCAGGATATAGGCCCAACGTCCTGACTTTC
many | TRBJ2-1 | TRBD2 | TRBV30 | CAWSPGSGIVYNEQFF | TGTGCCTGGAGTCCAGGAAGCGGGATTGTTTACAATGAGCAGTTCTTC
NA | TRBJ1-5 | NA | TRBV6-5 | CASSSWGGNQPQHF | TGTGCCAGCAGTTCCTGGGGAGGCAACCAGCCCCAGCATTTT
NA | TRBJ2-4 | TRBD1 | TRBV28 | CASSLTGQARLAKNIQSF | TGTGCCAGCAGCCTAACCGGACAGGCTCGCCTAGCCAAAAACATTCAGAGCTTC
NA | TRBJ1-1 | NA | TRBV12-3/TRBV12-4 | CASSPNRDTEALF | TGTGCTAGCAGTCCAAACCGGGACACTGAAGCTCTCTTT
NA | TRBJ2-7 | NA | TRBV29-1 | CSVVTPYEQYF | TGCAGCGTCGTGACTCCCTACGAGCAGTATTTC
few | TRBJ2-7 | NA | TRBV10-3 | CANSESRNNYEQYF | TGTGCCAACAGTGAGTCTCGGAACAACTACGAGCAGTACTTC
NA | TRBJ2-7 | NA | TRBV11-3 | CTSSARGTLPSYEQHF | TGTACCAGCAGCGCCCGCGGGACACTACCTTCCTACGAGCAACACTTC
NA | TRBJ2-2 | NA | TRBV11-2 | CASSLGRTEELFF | TGCGCCAGCAGTTTAGGTAGGACTGAGGAGCTGTTTTTT
NA | TRBJ1-2 | NA | TRBV6-5 | CASSYSADEADGYTF | TGTGCCAGCAGTTACTCAGCAGACGAAGCAGATGGCTACACCTTC
many | TRBJ2-1 | NA | TRBV6-1 | CATRRTGSYNEQFF | TGTGCCACCCGGCGGACGGGCTCCTACAATGAGCAGTTCTTC
NA | TRBJ2-7 | NA | TRBV6-1 | CASGRDRPHEQYF | TGTGCCAGCGGGAGGGACAGGCCCCACGAGCAGTACTTC
NA | TRBJ1-5 | NA | TRBV10-3 | CAISTTYQPQHF | TGTGCCATCTCGACGACATATCAGCCCCAACATTTT
many | TRBJ2-1 | NA | TRBV6-1 | CASNPDYYNEQFF | TGTGCCAGCAACCCTGACTATTACAATGAGCAGTTCTTC
NA | TRBJ1-6 | NA | TRBV11-2 | CASSFDPRANSPLHF | TGCGCCAGCAGCTTTGACCCGAGGGCCAATTCACCCCTCCACTTT
NA | TRBJ2-6 | NA | TRBV6-1 | CASSDSSGTNVLTF | TGCGCCAGTAGTGACAGCTCTGGGACCAACGTCCTGACTTTC